The T cell receptor (beta chain) described here comes from a study of blood T cell repertoires in COVID-19. Study background: T cells, B-cell-depleted T cells, or PBMCs provided the cDNA or gDNA that served as material.

The CDR3 extends over 14 amino acids. Germline V gene lookup returns CDR1 MNHEY and CDR2 SVGAGI. V was trimmed by 6 bases and J by 5 bases, leaving 16 bases between them. Authors' analysis steps: From reference gene primer amplification, estimates of nucleated cell counts were derived. Sequencing was performed with immunoSEQ multiplex PCR; in TCRdb, only in-frame clones are kept and a portion is missing. V, J and clone size were drawn from that table, and D and trimming were deduced from the DNA. This sample has more than 95,000 clones, with 75% to 90% found just once. The sequenced sample was peripheral blood. This clonotype originated in a man in his thirties or forties with acute or convalescent COVID-19. V and J are TRBV6-5 and TRBJ2-5, with TRBD1 as a possible D gene (8 bases). CDR3 nucleotide sequence: TGTGCCAGCAGAAAAGGACAGGGAGGGGAGACCCAGTACTTC. Translated, it gives CASRKGQGGETQYF.